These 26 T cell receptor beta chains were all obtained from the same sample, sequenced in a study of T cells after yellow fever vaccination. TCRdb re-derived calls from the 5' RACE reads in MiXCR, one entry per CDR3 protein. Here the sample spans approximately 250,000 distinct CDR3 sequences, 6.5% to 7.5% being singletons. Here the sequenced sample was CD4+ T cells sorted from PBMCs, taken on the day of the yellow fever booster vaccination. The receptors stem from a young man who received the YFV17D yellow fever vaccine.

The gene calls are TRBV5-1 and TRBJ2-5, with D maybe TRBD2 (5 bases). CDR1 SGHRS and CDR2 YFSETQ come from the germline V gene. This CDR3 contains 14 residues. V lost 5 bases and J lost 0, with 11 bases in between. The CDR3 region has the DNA TGCGCCAGCAGGGAGGTTGGGTACCAAGAGACCCAGTACTTC. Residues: CASREVGYQETQYF.

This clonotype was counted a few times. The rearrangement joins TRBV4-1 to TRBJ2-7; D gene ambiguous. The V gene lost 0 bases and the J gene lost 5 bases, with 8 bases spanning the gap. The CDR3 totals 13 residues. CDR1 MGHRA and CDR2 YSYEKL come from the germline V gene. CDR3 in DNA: TGCGCCAGCAGCCAAGACTATTCCCACGAGCAGTACTTC. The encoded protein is CASSQDYSHEQYF.

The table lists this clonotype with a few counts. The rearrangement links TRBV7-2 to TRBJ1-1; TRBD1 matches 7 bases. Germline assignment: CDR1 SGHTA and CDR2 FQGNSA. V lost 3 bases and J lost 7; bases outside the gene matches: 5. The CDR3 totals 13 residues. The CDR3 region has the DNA TGTGCCAGCAGCTTCCACAGGGGTGGTGAAGCTTTCTTT. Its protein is CASSFHRGGEAFF.

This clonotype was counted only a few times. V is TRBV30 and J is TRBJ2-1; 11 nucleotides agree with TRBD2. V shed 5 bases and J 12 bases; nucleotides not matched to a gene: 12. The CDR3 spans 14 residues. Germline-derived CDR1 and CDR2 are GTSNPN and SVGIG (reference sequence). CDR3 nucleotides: TGTGCCTGGCTTCCTAGCGGGAGGAACCTGGGGCAGTTCTTC. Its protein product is CAWLPSGRNLGQFF.

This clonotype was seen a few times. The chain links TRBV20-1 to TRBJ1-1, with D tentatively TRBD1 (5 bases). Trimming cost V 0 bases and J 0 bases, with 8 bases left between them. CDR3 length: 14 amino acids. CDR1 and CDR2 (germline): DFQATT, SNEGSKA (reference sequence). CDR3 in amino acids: CSAREGAVNTEAFF. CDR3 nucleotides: TGCAGTGCTAGAGAAGGGGCGGTGAACACTGAAGCTTTCTTT.

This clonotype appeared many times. The CDR3 coding sequence is TGCAGTGCCCTGACCCTAAGCGGGGGCGATACGCAGTATTTT. It specifies CSALTLSGGDTQYF. The genes are TRBV20-1 and TRBJ2-3; 8 nucleotides line up with TRBD2. V trimming: 6 bases; J trimming: 6 bases; junction bases outside the gene matches: 11. The CDR3 has 14 residues. Germline CDR1 DFQATT, CDR2 SNEGSKA (reference sequence).

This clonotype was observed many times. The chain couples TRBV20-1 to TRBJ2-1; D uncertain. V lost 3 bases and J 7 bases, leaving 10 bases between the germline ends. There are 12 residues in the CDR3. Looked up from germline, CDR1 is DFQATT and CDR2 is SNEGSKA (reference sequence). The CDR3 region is CSASHNLNEQFF. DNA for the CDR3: TGCAGTGCTAGCCACAATTTAAATGAGCAGTTCTTC.

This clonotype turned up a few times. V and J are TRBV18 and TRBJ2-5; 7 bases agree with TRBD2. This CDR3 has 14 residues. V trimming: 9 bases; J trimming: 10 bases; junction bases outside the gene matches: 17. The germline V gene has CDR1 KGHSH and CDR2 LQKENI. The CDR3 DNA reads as TGTGCCAGTAGACCGGCTGCTCAGGGCGGGGGCCAGTACTTC. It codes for CASRPAAQGGGQYF.

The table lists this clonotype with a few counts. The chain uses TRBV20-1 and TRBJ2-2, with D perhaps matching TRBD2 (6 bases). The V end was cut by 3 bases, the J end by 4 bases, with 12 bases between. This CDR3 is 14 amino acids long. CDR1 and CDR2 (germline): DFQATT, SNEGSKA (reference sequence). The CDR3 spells CSASRTSTTGELFF. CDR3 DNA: TGCAGTGCTAGTCGTACTAGCACCACCGGGGAGCTGTTTTTT.

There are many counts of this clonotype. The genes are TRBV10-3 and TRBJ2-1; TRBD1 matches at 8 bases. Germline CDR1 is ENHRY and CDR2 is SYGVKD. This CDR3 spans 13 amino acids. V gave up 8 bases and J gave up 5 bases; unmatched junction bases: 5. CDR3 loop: CAIGGQENNEQFF. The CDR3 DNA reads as TGTGCCATCGGGGGACAGGAGAACAATGAGCAGTTCTTC.

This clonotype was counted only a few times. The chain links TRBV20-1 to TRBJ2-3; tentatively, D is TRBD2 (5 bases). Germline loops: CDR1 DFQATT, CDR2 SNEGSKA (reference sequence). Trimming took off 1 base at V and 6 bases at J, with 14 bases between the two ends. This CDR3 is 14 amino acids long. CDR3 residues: CSARAWENVDTQYF. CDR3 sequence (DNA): TGCAGTGCTAGAGCCTGGGAGAACGTGGATACGCAGTATTTT.

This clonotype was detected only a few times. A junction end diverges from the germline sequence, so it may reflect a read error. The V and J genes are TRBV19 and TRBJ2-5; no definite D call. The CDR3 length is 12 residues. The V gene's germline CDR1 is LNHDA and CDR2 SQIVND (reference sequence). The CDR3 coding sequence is TGTGCCAGTAGTATGACCGGGCGGCCCCAAGACTTC. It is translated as CASSMTGRPQDF. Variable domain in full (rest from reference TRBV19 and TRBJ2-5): DGGITQSPKYLFRKEGQNVTLSCEQNLNHDAMYWYRQDPGQGLRLIYYSQIVNDFQKGDIAEGYSVSREKKESFPLTVTSAQKNPTAFYLCASSMTGRPQDFGPGTRLLVL.

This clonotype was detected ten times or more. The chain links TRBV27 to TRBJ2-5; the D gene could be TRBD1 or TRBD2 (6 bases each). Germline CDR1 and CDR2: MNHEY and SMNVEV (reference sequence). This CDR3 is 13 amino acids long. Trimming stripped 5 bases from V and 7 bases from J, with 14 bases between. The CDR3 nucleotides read TGTGCCAGCAGTCCTGGGGGGCCGGGGACCCAGTACTTC. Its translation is CASSPGGPGTQYF.

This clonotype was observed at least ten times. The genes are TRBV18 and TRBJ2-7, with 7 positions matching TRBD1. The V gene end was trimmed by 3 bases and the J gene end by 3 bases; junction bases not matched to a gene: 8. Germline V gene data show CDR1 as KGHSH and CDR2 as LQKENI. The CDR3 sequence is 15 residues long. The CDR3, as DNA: TGTGCCAGCTCACCTAACGTAGGGGGCTACTACGAGCAGTACTTC. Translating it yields CASSPNVGGYYEQYF.

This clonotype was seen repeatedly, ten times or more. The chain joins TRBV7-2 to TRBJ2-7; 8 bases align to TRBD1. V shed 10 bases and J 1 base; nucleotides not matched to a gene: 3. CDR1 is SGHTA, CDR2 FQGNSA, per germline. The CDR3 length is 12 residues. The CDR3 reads CATGGWSYEQYF. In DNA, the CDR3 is TGTGCCACAGGGGGCTGGTCCTACGAGCAGTACTTC. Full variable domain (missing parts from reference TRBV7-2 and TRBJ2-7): GAGVSQSPSNKVTEKGKDVELRCDPISGHTALYWYRQSLGQGLEFLIYFQGNSAPDKSGLPSDRFSAERTGGSVSTLTIQRTQQEDSAVYLCATGGWSYEQYFGPGTRLTVT.

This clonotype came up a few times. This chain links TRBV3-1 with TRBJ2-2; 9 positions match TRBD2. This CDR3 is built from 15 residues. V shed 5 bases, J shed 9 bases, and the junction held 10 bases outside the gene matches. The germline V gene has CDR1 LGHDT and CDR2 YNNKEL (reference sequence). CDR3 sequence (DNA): TGTGCCAGCAGCGCTATAGCGGGAGTAGTCCGGGAGCTGTTTTTT. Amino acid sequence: CASSAIAGVVRELFF. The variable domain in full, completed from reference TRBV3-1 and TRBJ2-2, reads DTAVSQTPKYLVTQMGNDKSIKCEQNLGHDTMYWYKQDSKKFLKIMFSYNNKELIINETVPNRFSPKSPDKAHLNLHINSLELGDSAVYFCASSAIAGVVRELFFGEGSRLTVL.

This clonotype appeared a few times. CDR3 sequence (DNA): TGTGCCAGTAGCTGGACTAGCGGGAGGCCGAAGGCGGGGGAGCTGTTTTTT. Protein sequence: CASSWTSGRPKAGELFF. This rearrangement joins TRBV19 to TRBJ2-2, with 14 bases that match TRBD2. This CDR3 is built from 17 residues. Germline trimming cut 6 bases from V and 8 bases from J; bases unmatched to any gene: 11. Germline V gene sequence: CDR1 LNHDA, CDR2 SQIVND (reference sequence).

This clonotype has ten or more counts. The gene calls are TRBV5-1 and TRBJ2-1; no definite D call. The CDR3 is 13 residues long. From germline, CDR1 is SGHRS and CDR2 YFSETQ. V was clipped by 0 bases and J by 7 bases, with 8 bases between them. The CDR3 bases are TGCGCCAGCAGCTTGGCCGTCAGGAATGAGCAGTTCTTC. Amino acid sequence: CASSLAVRNEQFF.

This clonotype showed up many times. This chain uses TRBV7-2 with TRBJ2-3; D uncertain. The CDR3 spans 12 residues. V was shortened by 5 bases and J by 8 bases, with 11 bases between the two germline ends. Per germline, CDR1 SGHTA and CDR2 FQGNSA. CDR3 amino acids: CASSTEAVTQYF. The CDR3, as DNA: TGTGCCAGCAGCACAGAGGCGGTTACGCAGTATTTT.

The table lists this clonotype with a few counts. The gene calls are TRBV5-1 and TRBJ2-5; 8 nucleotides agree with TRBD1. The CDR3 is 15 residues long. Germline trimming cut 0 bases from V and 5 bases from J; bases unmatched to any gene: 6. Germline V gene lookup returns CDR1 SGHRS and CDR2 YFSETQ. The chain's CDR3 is CASSLVGDRSETQYF. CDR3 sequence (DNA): TGCGCCAGCAGCTTGGTAGGGGACAGGAGCGAGACCCAGTACTTC.

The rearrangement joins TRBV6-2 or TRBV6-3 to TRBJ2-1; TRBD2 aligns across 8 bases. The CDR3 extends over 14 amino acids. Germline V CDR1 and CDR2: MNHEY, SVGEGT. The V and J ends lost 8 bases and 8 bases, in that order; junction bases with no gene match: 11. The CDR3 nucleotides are TGTGCCAGCGTGACGGGAGGGGGGTACGATGAGCAGTTCTTC. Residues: CASVTGGGYDEQFF.

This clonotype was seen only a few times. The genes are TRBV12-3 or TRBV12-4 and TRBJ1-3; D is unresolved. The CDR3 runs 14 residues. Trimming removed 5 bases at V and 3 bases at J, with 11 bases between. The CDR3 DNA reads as TGTGCCAGCAGTCTTATCCCGAATGGAAACACCATATATTTT. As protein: CASSLIPNGNTIYF.

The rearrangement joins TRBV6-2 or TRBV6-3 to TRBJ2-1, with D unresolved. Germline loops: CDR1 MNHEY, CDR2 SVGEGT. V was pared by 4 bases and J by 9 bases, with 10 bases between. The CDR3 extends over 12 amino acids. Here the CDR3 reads CASSSAWGEQFF. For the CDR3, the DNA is TGTGCCAGCAGTTCGGCCTGGGGTGAGCAGTTCTTC.

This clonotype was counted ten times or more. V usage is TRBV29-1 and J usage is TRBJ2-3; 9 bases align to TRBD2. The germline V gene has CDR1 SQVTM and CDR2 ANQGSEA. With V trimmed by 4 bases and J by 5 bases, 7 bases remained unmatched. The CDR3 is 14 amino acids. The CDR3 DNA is TGCAGCGTTGGAAGACTAGCGGTCCAAGATACGCAGTATTTT. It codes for CSVGRLAVQDTQYF.

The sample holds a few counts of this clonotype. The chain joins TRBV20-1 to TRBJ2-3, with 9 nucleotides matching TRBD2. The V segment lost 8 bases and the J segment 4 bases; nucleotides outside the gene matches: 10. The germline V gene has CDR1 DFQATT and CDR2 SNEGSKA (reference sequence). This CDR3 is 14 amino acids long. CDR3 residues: CSTEREVNSDTQYF. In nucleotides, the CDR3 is TGCAGTACCGAGCGGGAGGTTAATTCAGATACGCAGTATTTT.

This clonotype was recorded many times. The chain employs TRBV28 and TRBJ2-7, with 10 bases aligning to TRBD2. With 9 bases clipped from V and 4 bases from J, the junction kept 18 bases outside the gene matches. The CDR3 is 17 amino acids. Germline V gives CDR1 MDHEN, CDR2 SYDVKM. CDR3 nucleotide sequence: TGTGCCAGAATATCCATCCTTTCTAGCGGGAGAGAATACGAGCAGTACTTC. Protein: CARISILSSGREYEQYF.